This TCR beta chain came from a study of blood T cell repertoires in COVID-19. The CDR3 runs 13 residues. Among Cohort 3 donors, those recovered had two negative PCRs, clearance, or symptom resolution. Generated by immunoSEQ multiplex PCR, the TCRdb table keeps only in-frame clones and is missing some. This table holds almost 200,000 clones, roughly 90% found once. The rearrangement joins TRBV21-1 to TRBJ1-1. TRBV21-1 represents a pseudogene. This TCR derives from a woman between 18 and 29 years old who had recovered from COVID-19. Sequenced: PBMCs or T cells enriched from blood (not recorded which). CDR3 nucleotide sequence: TGTGCCAGCAGCAAAACCCGGGGCACTGAAGCTTTCTTT. Encoded protein: CASSKTRGTEAFF.